These 23 T cell receptor beta chains came from one sample sequenced in a study of CD8 T cells in ankylosing spondylitis. Each CDR3 protein gets one entry after TCRdb re-called the 5' RACE reads with MiXCR. The repertoire holds 250,000 to 350,000 distinct CDR3 sequences, with 20% as singletons. Sample: blood, either unsorted or a sorted T cell fraction (not recorded which). The receptors come from a male donor with ankylosing spondylitis or in good health (not recorded which).

This clonotype appeared many times. The chain combines TRBV10-3 with TRBJ1-2; TRBD1 matches at 9 bases. The CDR3 sequence is 13 residues long. CDR1 is ENHRY and CDR2 is SYGVKD in the germline V gene. Trimming took 7 bases from V and 8 from J; bases not matched to a gene: 8. In DNA form, the CDR3 reads TGTGCCATCACCGGACAGGGGTCGGGAGGCTACACCTTC. Amino acids: CAITGQGSGGYTF.

A few counts support this clonotype. The CDR3 sequence: CSARKGTGPYEQYV. CDR3 nucleotides: TGCAGTGCTAGGAAAGGGACAGGACCCTACGAGCAGTACGTC. This rearrangement joins TRBV20-1 to TRBJ2-7, with 8 nucleotides matching TRBD1. The CDR3 length is 14 residues. V lost 3 bases and J lost 2; bases outside the gene matches: 6. Germline CDR1 is DFQATT and CDR2 is SNEGSKA (reference sequence).

This clonotype was detected only a few times. The rearrangement joins TRBV27 to TRBJ2-3; D call uncertain. The germline gives CDR1 MNHEY, CDR2 SMNVEV (reference sequence). This CDR3 spans 13 amino acids. V was trimmed by 4 bases and J by 2 bases, leaving 7 bases between them. This CDR3 is CASSSKNTDTQYF. The CDR3 nucleotides read TGTGCCAGCAGTTCCAAAAACACAGATACGCAGTATTTT.

To note about this clonotype: The junction departs from germline at one end; a sequencing error may be responsible. This rearrangement joins TRBV5-6 to TRBJ2-5; TRBD1 might be the D (6 bases). The CDR3 is 13 residues long. Germline loops: CDR1 SGHDT, CDR2 YYEEEE. In DNA form, the CDR3 reads TGTACCAGCAGCTTCTGGCAGGGGGAGACCCAGTACTTC. Protein product: CTSSFWQGETQYF.

CDR3 loop: CAISQAGVSYNEQFF. CDR3 DNA: TGTGCCATCAGTCAAGCGGGAGTCTCCTACAATGAGCAGTTCTTC. The chain uses TRBV10-3 and TRBJ2-1, with 8 nucleotides matching TRBD2. Germline trimming cut 5 bases from V and 0 bases from J; bases unmatched to any gene: 3. The CDR3 has 15 amino acids. In germline, CDR1 is ENHRY, CDR2 SYGVKD.

This clonotype came up a few times. The V and J genes are TRBV11-2 and TRBJ2-3; 8 bases are shared with TRBD1. The CDR3 length is 18 residues. CDR1 is SGHAT and CDR2 is FQNNGV in the germline V gene. Trimming at V came to 5 bases and at J to 4 bases, leaving 17 bases not matched to a gene. CDR3 region: CASSLYQGAQVLADTQYF. For the CDR3, the DNA is TGTGCCAGCAGCCTATACCAGGGGGCGCAAGTTCTTGCAGATACGCAGTATTTT. The whole variable domain, filled in from reference TRBV11-2 and TRBJ2-3, reads EAGVAQSPRYKIIEKRQSVAFWCNPISGHATLYWYQQILGQGPKLLIQFQNNGVVDDSQLPKDRFSAERLKGVDSTLKIQPAKLEDSAVYLCASSLYQGAQVLADTQYFGPGTRLTVL.

This clonotype was detected only a few times. The chain combines TRBV6-2 or TRBV6-3 with TRBJ2-2; tentative D call: TRBD2 (6 bases). The V end lost 5 bases, the J end lost 7 bases, and 14 bases lay between the germline ends. Germline-derived CDR1 and CDR2 are MNHEY and SVGEGT. The CDR3 contains 14 residues. The CDR3 reads CASSDWGVGGELFF. CDR3 in DNA: TGTGCCAGCAGTGACTGGGGGGTCGGCGGGGAGCTGTTTTTT.

The gene calls are TRBV5-6 and TRBJ2-2; possibly TRBD1 for D (5 bases). Germline V gene data show CDR1 as SGHDT and CDR2 as YYEEEE. The CDR3 is 15 amino acids. V was trimmed by 4 bases and J by 0 bases, leaving 10 bases between them. The CDR3 loop is CASSPTVANTGELFF. CDR3 nucleotides: TGTGCCAGCAGCCCGACAGTAGCGAACACCGGGGAGCTGTTTTTT.

This clonotype was picked up a small number of times. V usage is TRBV12-3 or TRBV12-4 and J usage is TRBJ2-4; D possibly matches TRBD1 or TRBD2 (5 bases each). The CDR3 is 14 residues long. V lost 3 bases and J 6 bases, leaving 12 bases between the germline ends. CDR3 sequence: CASSFGTRGNIQYF. The CDR3 DNA reads as TGTGCCAGCAGTTTTGGGACCCGGGGAAACATTCAGTACTTC.

This clonotype has a handful of counts. This chain joins TRBV5-1 and TRBJ2-1; 9 nucleotides line up with TRBD2. With V trimmed by 0 bases and J by 7 bases, 5 bases remained unmatched. The germline V gene has CDR1 SGHRS and CDR2 YFSETQ. The CDR3 length is 15 residues. The CDR3 reads CASSLAGSGRNEQFF. DNA for the CDR3: TGCGCCAGCAGCTTGGCCGGTAGCGGGAGAAATGAGCAGTTCTTC.

The chain is built from TRBV5-1 and TRBJ1-1; 8 bases match TRBD1. CDR3 length: 14 residues. With 6 bases clipped from V and 1 base from J, the junction kept 5 bases outside the gene matches. Per germline, CDR1 SGHRS and CDR2 YFSETQ. DNA of the CDR3: TGCGCCAGCAACGTTGGACAGGGGAACACTGAAGCTTTCTTT. Translating gives CASNVGQGNTEAFF.

V usage is TRBV20-1 and J usage is TRBJ2-5; 14 bases agree with TRBD2. After removal of 3 bases from V and 9 bases from J, the junction contained 12 bases not matched to a gene. The CDR3 is 16 residues long. Germline V gene data show CDR1 as DFQATT and CDR2 as SNEGSKA (reference sequence). The CDR3 reads CSASLTSGRGISPQYF. In nucleotides, the CDR3 is TGCAGTGCTAGCCTGACTAGCGGGAGGGGCATTTCGCCCCAGTACTTC.

This clonotype was counted a few times. The chain links TRBV10-3 to TRBJ2-7; D is perhaps TRBD1 (5 bases). From germline, CDR1 is ENHRY and CDR2 SYGVKD. This CDR3 has 13 residues. The V end was cut by 5 bases, the J end by 3 bases, with 11 bases between. The CDR3 DNA reads TGTGCCATCAGTTCCAGGGATAACTACGAGCAGTACGTC. Translated, it gives CAISSRDNYEQYV.

The table lists this clonotype with a few counts. V and J are TRBV9 and TRBJ2-3; no firm D call. CDR1 SGDLS and CDR2 YYNGEE come from the germline V gene. Between the trimmed V and J ends, which lost 3 bases and 1 base, there was a span of 6 bases. This CDR3 contains 13 residues. The CDR3 region is CASSGLGTDTQYF. CDR3 DNA: TGTGCCAGCAGCGGCCTTGGCACAGATACGCAGTATTTT.

The chain is built from TRBV6-6 and TRBJ1-4; D remains ambiguous. Trimming left V 7 bases short and J 4 bases short, with 10 bases between. Germline V lookup: CDR1 MNHNY, CDR2 SVGAGI (reference sequence). The length of the CDR3 is 13 residues. As DNA, the CDR3 is TGTGCCAGCACCGTCGCCCTTAATGAAAAACTGTTTTTT. Residues: CASTVALNEKLFF.

V usage is TRBV10-1 and J usage is TRBJ2-3; no reliable D call. The germline V gene encodes CDR1 WNHNN and CDR2 SYGVQD (reference sequence). V was clipped by 0 bases and J by 3 bases, with 7 bases between them. The CDR3 extends over 14 amino acids. CDR3 amino acids: CASSESRATDTQYF. In DNA form, the CDR3 reads TGCGCCAGCAGTGAGTCTAGGGCAACAGATACGCAGTATTTT.

The V and J genes are TRBV18 and TRBJ1-3; D unresolved. V was shortened by 6 bases and J by 0 bases, with 9 bases between the two germline ends. CDR1 is KGHSH, CDR2 LQKENI, per germline. This CDR3 is built from 14 residues. Here the CDR3 reads CASSKASSGNTIYF. For the CDR3, the DNA is TGTGCCAGCTCTAAAGCGAGCTCTGGAAACACCATATATTTT.

The chain combines TRBV2 with TRBJ1-2, with 7 bases fitting TRBD1. This CDR3 is built from 13 residues. Germline V gene data show CDR1 as SNHLY and CDR2 as FYNNEI. The V segment lost 6 bases and the J segment 4 bases; nucleotides outside the gene matches: 5. This chain's CDR3 is CASRGDSFYGYTF. CDR3 coding DNA: TGTGCCAGCAGGGGGGACAGCTTCTATGGCTACACCTTC. Together with reference TRBV2 and TRBJ1-2, the CDR3 gives the full variable domain: EPEVTQTPSHQVTQMGQEVILRCVPISNHLYFYWYRQILGQKVEFLVSFYNNEISEKSEIFDDQFSVERPDGSNFTLKIRSTKLEDSAMYFCASRGDSFYGYTFGSGTRLTVV.

This clonotype has more than one count but fewer than ten. The chain has TRBV5-1 and TRBJ2-3; either TRBD1 or TRBD2 may fit D (5 bases each). Germline V gene data show CDR1 as SGHRS and CDR2 as YFSETQ. The CDR3 contains 14 residues. V lost 3 bases, J lost 7 bases, and 15 bases lay in between. CDR3 coding DNA: TGCGCCAGCAGCTCCCAGGGAGTAATGCATACGCAGTATTTT. Protein: CASSSQGVMHTQYF.

The chain recombines TRBV28 with TRBJ2-1; 11 bases align to TRBD2. Germline values: CDR1 MDHEN, CDR2 SYDVKM. The J segment lost 9 bases and the V segment lost 3 bases, leaving 7 bases of the junction unmatched. The CDR3 consists of 15 residues. The CDR3 bases are TGTGCCAGCAGTTTTTTAGCGGGAGGGCCGAGTGAGCAGTTCTTC. Translation gives CASSFLAGGPSEQFF.

There are many counts of this clonotype. The chain employs TRBV6-5 and TRBJ2-2; no definite D call. The germline V gene has CDR1 MNHEY and CDR2 SVGAGI. This CDR3 has 17 residues. Trimming took off 0 bases at V and 0 bases at J, with 11 bases between the two ends. The CDR3 sequence is CASSYSPGRTNTGELFF. The CDR3 region has the DNA TGTGCCAGCAGTTACTCCCCCGGACGGACGAACACCGGGGAGCTGTTTTTT.

This clonotype was seen more than once but under ten times. J is TRBJ1-5 and V is TRBV2; 10 bases match TRBD1. V was clipped by 6 bases and J by 4 bases; unmatched bases: 3. Germline CDR1 reads SNHLY; CDR2 reads FYNNEI. The CDR3 has 14 amino acids. CDR3 protein: CASSEDRGNQPQHF. The CDR3 coding sequence is TGTGCCAGCAGCGAGGACAGGGGGAATCAGCCCCAGCATTTT.

This clonotype has a count of ten or more. The chain joins TRBV5-1 to TRBJ2-5, with 8 positions matching TRBD2. Germline V gene lookup returns CDR1 SGHRS and CDR2 YFSETQ. This CDR3 region has 14 residues. Unmatched junction bases numbered 5, after V lost 3 bases and J lost 4 bases. The CDR3 DNA follows: TGCGCCAGCAGCTACGGACTAGCAGGAGAGACCCAGTACTTC. This sequence encodes CASSYGLAGETQYF.